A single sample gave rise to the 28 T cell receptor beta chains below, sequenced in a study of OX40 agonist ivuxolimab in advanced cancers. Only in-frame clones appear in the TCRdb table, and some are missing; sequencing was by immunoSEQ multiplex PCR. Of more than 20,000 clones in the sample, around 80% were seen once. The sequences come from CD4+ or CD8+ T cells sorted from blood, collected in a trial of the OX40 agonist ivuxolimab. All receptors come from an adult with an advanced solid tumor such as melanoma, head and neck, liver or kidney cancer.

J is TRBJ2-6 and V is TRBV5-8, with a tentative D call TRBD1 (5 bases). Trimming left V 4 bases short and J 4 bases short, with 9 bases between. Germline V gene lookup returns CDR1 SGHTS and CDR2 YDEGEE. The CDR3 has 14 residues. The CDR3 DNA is TGTGCCAGCAGCCTGGACACGGGGGCCAACGTCCTGACTTTC. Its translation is CASSLDTGANVLTF.

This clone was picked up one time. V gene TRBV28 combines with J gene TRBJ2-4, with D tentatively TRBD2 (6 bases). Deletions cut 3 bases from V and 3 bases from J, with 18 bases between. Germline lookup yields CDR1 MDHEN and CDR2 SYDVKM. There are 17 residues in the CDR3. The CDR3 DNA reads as TGTGCCAGCAGTTTTGGGGGGATCCGAGTCGACAAAAACATTCAGTACTTC. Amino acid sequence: CASSFGGIRVDKNIQYF.

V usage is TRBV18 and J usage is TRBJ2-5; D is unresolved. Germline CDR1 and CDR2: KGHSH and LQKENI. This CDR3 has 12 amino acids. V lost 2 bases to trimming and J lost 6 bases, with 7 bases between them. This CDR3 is CASSPSEKTQYF. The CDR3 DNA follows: TGTGCCAGCTCACCATCGGAAAAGACCCAGTACTTC.

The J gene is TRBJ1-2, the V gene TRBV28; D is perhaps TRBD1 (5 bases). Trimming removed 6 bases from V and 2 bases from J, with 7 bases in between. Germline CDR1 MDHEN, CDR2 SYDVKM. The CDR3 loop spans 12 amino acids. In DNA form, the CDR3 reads TGTGCCAGCAGCAGGGTGAACTATGGCTACACCTTC. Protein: CASSRVNYGYTF.

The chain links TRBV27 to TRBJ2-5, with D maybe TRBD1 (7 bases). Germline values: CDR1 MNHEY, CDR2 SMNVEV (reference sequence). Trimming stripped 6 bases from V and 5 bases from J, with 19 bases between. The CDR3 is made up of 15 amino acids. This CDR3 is CASRPSRQGGETQYF. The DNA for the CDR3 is TGTGCCAGCAGACCCTCCCGACAGGGAGGCGAGACCCAGTACTTC.

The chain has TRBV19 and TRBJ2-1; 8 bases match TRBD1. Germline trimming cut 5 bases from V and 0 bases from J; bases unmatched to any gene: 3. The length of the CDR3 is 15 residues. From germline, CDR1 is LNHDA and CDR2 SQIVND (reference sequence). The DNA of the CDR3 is TGTGCCAGTAGTGGGGACAGGAGCTCCTACAATGAGCAGTTCTTC. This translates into CASSGDRSSYNEQFF.

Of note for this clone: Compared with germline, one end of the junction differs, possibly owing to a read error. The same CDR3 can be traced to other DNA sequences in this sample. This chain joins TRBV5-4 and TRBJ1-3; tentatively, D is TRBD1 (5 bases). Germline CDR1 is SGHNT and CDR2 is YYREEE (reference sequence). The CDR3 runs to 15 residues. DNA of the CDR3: TGTGCCAGCAGCCCGGACACGAGCTCTGGAAACACTATATATTTT. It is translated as CASSPDTSSGNTIYF. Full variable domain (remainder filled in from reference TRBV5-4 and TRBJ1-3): ETGVTQSPTHLIKTRGQQVTLRCSSQSGHNTVSWYQQALGQGPQFIFQYYREEENGRGNFPPRFSGLQFPNYSSELNVNALELDDSALYLCASSPDTSSGNTIYFGEGSWLTVV.

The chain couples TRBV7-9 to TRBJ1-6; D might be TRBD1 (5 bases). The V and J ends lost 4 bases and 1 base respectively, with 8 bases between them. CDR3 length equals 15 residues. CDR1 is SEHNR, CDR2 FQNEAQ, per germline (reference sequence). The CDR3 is CASSSRDSYNSPLHF. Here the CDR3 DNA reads TGTGCCAGCAGCTCCAGGGATTCCTATAATTCACCCCTCCACTTT. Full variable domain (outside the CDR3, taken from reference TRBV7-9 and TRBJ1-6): DTGVSQNPRHKITKRGQNVTFRCDPISEHNRLYWYRQTLGQGPEFLTYFQNEAQLEKSRLLSDRFSAERPKGSFSTLEIQRTEQGDSAMYLCASSSRDSYNSPLHFGNGTRLTVT.

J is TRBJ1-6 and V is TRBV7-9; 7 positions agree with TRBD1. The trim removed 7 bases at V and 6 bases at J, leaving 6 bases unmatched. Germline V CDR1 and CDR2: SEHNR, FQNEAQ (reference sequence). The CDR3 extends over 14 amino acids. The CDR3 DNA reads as TGTGCCAGCACCCGGACAGGTTCTAATTCACCCCTCCACTTT. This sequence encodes CASTRTGSNSPLHF.

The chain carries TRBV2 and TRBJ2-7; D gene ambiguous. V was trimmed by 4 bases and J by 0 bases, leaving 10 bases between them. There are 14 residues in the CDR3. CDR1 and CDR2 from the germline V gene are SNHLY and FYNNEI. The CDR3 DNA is TGTGCCAGCAGTGTCCCCCCCAACTCCTACGAGCAGTACTTC. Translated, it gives CASSVPPNSYEQYF.

CDR3 sequence: CSVDRRIQKTYNEQFF. CDR3 nucleotide sequence: TGCAGCGTTGACCGCAGAATCCAAAAAACCTACAATGAGCAGTTCTTC. The rearrangement uses TRBV29-1 and TRBJ2-1; no definite D call. CDR3 length equals 16 residues. Per germline, CDR1 SQVTM and CDR2 ANQGSEA. With 3 bases removed from V and 2 bases from J, the gap between germline ends came to 17 bases.

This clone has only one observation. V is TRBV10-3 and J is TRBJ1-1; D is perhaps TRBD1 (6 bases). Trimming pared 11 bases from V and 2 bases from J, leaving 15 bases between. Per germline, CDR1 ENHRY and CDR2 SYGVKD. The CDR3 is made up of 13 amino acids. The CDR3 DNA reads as TGTGCCGTCTCACAGGGTACCAACACTGAAGCTTTCTTT. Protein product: CAVSQGTNTEAFF.

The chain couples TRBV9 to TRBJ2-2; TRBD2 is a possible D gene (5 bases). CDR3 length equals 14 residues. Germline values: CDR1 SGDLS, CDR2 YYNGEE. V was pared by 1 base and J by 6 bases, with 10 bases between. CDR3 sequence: CASSVLSSSGELFF. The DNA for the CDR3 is TGTGCCAGCAGCGTACTTTCTAGCTCCGGGGAGCTGTTTTTT. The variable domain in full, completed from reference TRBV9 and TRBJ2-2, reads DSGVTQTPKHLITATGQRVTLRCSPRSGDLSVYWYQQSLDQGLQFLIQYYNGEERAKGNILERFSAQQFPDLHSELNLSSLELGDSALYFCASSVLSSSGELFFGEGSRLTVL.

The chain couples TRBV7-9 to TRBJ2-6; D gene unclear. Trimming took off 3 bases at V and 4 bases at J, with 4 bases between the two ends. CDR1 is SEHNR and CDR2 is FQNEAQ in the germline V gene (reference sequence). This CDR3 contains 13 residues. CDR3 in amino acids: CASSFSGANVLTF. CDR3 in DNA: TGTGCCAGCAGCTTTTCGGGGGCCAACGTCCTGACTTTC.

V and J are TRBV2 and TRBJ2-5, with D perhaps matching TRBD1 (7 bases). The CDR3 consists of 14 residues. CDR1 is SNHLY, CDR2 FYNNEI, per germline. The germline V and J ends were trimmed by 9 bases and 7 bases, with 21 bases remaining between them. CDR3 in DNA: TGTGCCAGGACCGGACAGGACCCCGGGGGGACCCAGTACTTC. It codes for CARTGQDPGGTQYF.

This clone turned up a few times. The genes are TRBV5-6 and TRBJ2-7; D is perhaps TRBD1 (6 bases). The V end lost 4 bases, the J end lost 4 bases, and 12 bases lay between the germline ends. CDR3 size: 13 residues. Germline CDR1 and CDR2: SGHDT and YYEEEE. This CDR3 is CASSRRQVYEQYF. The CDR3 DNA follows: TGTGCCAGCAGCCGGCGACAGGTGTACGAGCAGTACTTC.

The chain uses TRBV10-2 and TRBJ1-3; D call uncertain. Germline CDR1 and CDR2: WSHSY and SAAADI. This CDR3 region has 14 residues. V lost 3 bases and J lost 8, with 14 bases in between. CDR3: CASSERGLGYTIYF. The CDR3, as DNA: TGCGCCAGCAGTGAACGCGGTTTGGGATACACCATATATTTT.

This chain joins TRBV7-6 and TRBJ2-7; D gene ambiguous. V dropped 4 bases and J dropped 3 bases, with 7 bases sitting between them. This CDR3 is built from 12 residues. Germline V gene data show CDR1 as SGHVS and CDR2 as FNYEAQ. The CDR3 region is CASSSDRYEQYF. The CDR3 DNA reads TGTGCCAGCAGCTCGGATCGCTACGAGCAGTACTTC.

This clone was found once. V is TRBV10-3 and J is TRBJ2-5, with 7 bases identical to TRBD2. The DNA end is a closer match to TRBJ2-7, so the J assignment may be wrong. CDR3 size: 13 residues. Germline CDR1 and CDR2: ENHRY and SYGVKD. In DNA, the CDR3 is TGTGCCATCAGTGAGTTACCTAGCGGCGAGCAGTACTTC. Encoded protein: CAISELPSGEQYF.

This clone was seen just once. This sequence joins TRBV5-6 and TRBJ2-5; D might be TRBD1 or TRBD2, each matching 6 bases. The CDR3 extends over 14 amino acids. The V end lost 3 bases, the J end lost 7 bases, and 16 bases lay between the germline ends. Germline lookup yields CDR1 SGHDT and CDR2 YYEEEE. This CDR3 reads CASSWRGATATQYF. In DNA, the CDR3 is TGTGCCAGCAGCTGGAGGGGGGCCACGGCGACCCAGTACTTC. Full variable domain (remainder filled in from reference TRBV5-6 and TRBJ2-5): DAGVTQSPTHLIKTRGQQVTLRCSPKSGHDTVSWYQQALGQGPQFIFQYYEEEERQRGNFPDRFSGHQFPNYSSELNVNALLLGDSALYLCASSWRGATATQYFGPGTRLLVL.

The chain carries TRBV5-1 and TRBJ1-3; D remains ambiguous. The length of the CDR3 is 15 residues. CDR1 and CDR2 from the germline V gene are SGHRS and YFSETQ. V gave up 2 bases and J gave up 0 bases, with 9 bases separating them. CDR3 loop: CASSFDGSSGNTIYF. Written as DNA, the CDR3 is TGCGCCAGCAGCTTTGACGGAAGCTCTGGAAACACCATATATTTT.

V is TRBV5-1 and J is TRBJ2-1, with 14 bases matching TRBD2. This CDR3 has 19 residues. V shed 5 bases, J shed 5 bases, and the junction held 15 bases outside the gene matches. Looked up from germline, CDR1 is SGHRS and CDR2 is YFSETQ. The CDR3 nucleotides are TGCGCCAGCAGGGGGACTAGCGGGAGCGGGTCCGTCTTAGACAATGAGCAGTTCTTC. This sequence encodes CASRGTSGSGSVLDNEQFF.

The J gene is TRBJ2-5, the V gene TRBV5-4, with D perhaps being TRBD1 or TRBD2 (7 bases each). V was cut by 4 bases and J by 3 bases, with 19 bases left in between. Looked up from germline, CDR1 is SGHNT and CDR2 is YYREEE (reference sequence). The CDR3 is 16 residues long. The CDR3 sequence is CASSPGTRGGEETQYF. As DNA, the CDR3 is TGTGCCAGCAGCCCTGGAACCAGGGGGGGAGAAGAGACCCAGTACTTC.

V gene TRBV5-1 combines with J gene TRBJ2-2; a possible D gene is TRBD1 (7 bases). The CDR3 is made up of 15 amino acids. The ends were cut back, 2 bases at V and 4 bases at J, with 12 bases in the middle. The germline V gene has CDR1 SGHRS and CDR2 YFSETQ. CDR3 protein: CASSLQGRSTGELFF. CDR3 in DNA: TGCGCCAGCAGCTTACAGGGGAGGAGCACCGGGGAGCTGTTTTTT.

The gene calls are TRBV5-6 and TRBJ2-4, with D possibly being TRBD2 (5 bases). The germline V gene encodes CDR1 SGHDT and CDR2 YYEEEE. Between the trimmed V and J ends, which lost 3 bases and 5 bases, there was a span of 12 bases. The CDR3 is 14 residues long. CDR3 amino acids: CASSYGVSQNIQYF. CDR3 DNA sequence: TGTGCCAGCAGCTACGGGGTTAGCCAAAACATTCAGTACTTC.

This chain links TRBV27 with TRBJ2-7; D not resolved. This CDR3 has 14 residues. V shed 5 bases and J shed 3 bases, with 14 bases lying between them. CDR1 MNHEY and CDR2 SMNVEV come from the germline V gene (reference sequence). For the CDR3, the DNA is TGTGCCAGCAGTCTCAAGGCGCAGGTCTACGAGCAGTACTTC. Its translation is CASSLKAQVYEQYF.

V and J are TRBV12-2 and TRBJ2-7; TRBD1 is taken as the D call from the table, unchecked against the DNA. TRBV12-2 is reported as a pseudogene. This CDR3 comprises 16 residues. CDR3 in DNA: TGTGCAAGTCGCCCAGCCCGACAGGGACCCTTCTACGAGCAGTACTTC. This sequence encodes CASRPARQGPFYEQYF.

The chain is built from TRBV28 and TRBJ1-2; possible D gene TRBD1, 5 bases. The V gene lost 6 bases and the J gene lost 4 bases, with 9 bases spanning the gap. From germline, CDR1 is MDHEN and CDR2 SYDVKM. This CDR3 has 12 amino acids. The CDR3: CASSRVAYGYTF. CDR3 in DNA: TGTGCCAGCAGCAGGGTGGCCTATGGCTACACCTTC.